Below, 22 T cell receptor beta chains from the same sample are listed, as sequenced in a study of blood T cell repertoires in COVID-19. Assay: immunoSEQ multiplex PCR; the TCRdb copy retains only in-frame clones and omits some. The profile shows under 250,000 clones, around nine tenths of them singletons. The sample taken for sequencing was peripheral blood. These receptors all stem from a woman between 55 and 75 years old who had recovered from COVID-19.

The V and J genes are TRBV7-6 and TRBJ2-6; 9 bases match TRBD1. Unmatched junction bases numbered 8, after V lost 5 bases and J lost 0 bases. The CDR3 runs to 18 residues. The germline CDR1 and CDR2 sequences are SGHVS and FNYEAQ. The CDR3 spells CASSPLRTGDSGANVLTF. The CDR3 bases are TGTGCCAGCAGCCCGTTGCGGACAGGGGACTCTGGGGCCAACGTCCTGACTTTC. Variable domain in full (rest from reference TRBV7-6 and TRBJ2-6): GAGVSQSPRYKVTKRGQDVALRCDPISGHVSLYWYRQALGQGPEFLTYFNYEAQQDKSGLPNDRFSAERPEGSISTLTIQRTEQRDSAMYRCASSPLRTGDSGANVLTFGAGSRLTVL.

The chain uses TRBV6-2 or TRBV6-3 and TRBJ2-7; tentatively, D is TRBD2 (6 bases). The CDR3 loop spans 16 amino acids. In germline, CDR1 is MNHEY, CDR2 SVGEGT. V lost 3 bases and J lost 3, with 18 bases in between. CDR3 amino acids: CASSYQTGVRDYEQYF. For the CDR3, the DNA is TGTGCCAGCAGTTATCAAACGGGGGTTCGGGACTACGAGCAGTACTTC.

The rearrangement joins TRBV19 to TRBJ1-3; no clear D. CDR1 and CDR2 from the germline V gene are LNHDA and SQIVND (reference sequence). CDR3 length equals 17 residues. The V and J ends lost 1 base and 2 bases respectively, with 15 bases between them. CDR3 sequence reads: CASSIVNGGLTGNTIYF. CDR3 bases: TGTGCCAGTAGTATAGTGAACGGTGGGCTCACTGGAAACACCATATATTTT.

This rearrangement joins TRBV6-5 to TRBJ2-7; TRBD1 aligns across 8 bases. Unmatched junction bases numbered 5, after V lost 8 bases and J lost 2 bases. Germline V gene sequence: CDR1 MNHEY, CDR2 SVGAGI. This CDR3 comprises 13 residues. This chain's CDR3 is CASLRQGTYEQYF. Here the CDR3 DNA reads TGTGCCAGCCTAAGACAGGGGACCTACGAGCAGTACTTC.

J is TRBJ1-6 and V is TRBV6-5; D possibly corresponds to TRBD1 (5 bases). Germline CDR1 reads MNHEY; CDR2 reads SVGAGI. This CDR3 is 13 amino acids long. Trimming removed 7 bases at V and 5 bases at J, with 9 bases between. The CDR3 coding sequence is TGTGCCAGCACGGGGGTCCATAATTCACCCCTCCACTTT. As protein: CASTGVHNSPLHF.

The chain employs TRBV6-5 and TRBJ1-4; no clear D gene. Per germline, CDR1 MNHEY and CDR2 SVGAGI. V was cut by 8 bases and J by 4 bases, with 11 bases left in between. This CDR3 spans 13 amino acids. CDR3 residues: CASLRDNNEKLFF. In DNA, the CDR3 is TGTGCCAGCCTTAGAGATAATAATGAAAAACTGTTTTTT.

V gene TRBV5-6 combines with J gene TRBJ2-7; no definite D call. The CDR3 has 12 residues. Germline lookup yields CDR1 SGHDT and CDR2 YYEEEE. Between the trimmed V and J ends, which lost 0 bases and 3 bases, there was a span of 4 bases. Here the CDR3 reads CASSLAYYEQYF. As DNA, the CDR3 is TGTGCCAGCAGCTTGGCCTACTACGAGCAGTACTTC.

The chain uses TRBV7-2 and TRBJ2-7, with TRBD1 identical over 12 bases. J was trimmed by 6 bases and V by 4 bases; bases with no gene match: 4. Germline assignment: CDR1 SGHTA and CDR2 FQGNSA. The CDR3 has 14 amino acids. The CDR3 is CASSSRDRGREQYF. The DNA for the CDR3 is TGTGCCAGCAGCTCCCGGGACAGGGGGCGCGAGCAGTACTTC.

The chain has TRBV11-1 and TRBJ1-1; D unresolved. CDR3 length: 11 residues. From germline, CDR1 is SGHAT and CDR2 FQDESV (reference sequence). V was shortened by 5 bases and J by 7 bases, with 8 bases between the two germline ends. CDR3 amino acids: CASSDRDEAFF. The CDR3 DNA is TGTGCCAGCAGCGACCGGGATGAAGCTTTCTTT.

The chain joins TRBV27 to TRBJ2-3; D unclear. Trimming took 4 bases from V and 3 from J, leaving 2 bases between them. CDR1 is MNHEY, CDR2 SMNVEV, per germline (reference sequence). This CDR3 has 11 residues. This CDR3 reads CASSSTDTQYF. The CDR3 region has the DNA TGTGCCAGCAGTTCGACAGATACGCAGTATTTT.

In this sample, this clone turned up a few times. This chain links TRBV28 with TRBJ2-5, with 8 positions matching TRBD1. Germline V gives CDR1 MDHEN, CDR2 SYDVKM. Losses at the gene ends were 5 bases for V and 7 bases for J; bases not matched to a gene: 9. The CDR3 is 14 amino acids. CDR3 in amino acids: CASSQSSGGGTQYF. CDR3 DNA sequence: TGTGCCAGCAGTCAATCATCAGGGGGCGGGACCCAGTACTTC.

J is TRBJ2-3 and V is TRBV29-1; tentative D call: TRBD2 (5 bases). Germline CDR1 SQVTM, CDR2 ANQGSEA. CDR3 size: 13 residues. V lost 2 bases and J 3 bases, leaving 9 bases between the germline ends. The DNA for the CDR3 is TGCAGCGTTGAATCAGAGGGTACAGATACGCAGTATTTT. The encoded protein is CSVESEGTDTQYF.

This clone was picked up one time. The V gene is TRBV18, the J gene TRBJ2-2; D might be TRBD1 (6 bases). V lost 5 bases, J lost 5 bases, and 15 bases lay in between. Germline V lookup: CDR1 KGHSH, CDR2 LQKENI. This CDR3 comprises 15 residues. CDR3 residues: CASSGPGHITGELFF. For the CDR3, the DNA is TGTGCCAGCTCAGGACCGGGACATATAACCGGGGAGCTGTTTTTT.

This chain connects TRBV5-1 to TRBJ1-3; 7 bases match TRBD1. This CDR3 spans 16 amino acids. Per the germline V gene, CDR1 is SGHRS and CDR2 is YFSETQ. V dropped 4 bases and J dropped 0; count of bases not matched to a gene: 7. The CDR3 nucleotides are TGCGCCAGCAGCCCGGACAGGACAAACTCTGGAAACACCATATATTTT. It is translated as CASSPDRTNSGNTIYF.

This rearrangement joins TRBV15 to TRBJ1-6, with D perhaps TRBD1 (5 bases). The ends were cut back, 2 bases at V and 7 bases at J, with 12 bases in the middle. CDR1 and CDR2 from the germline V gene are LNHNV and YYDKDF (reference sequence). The CDR3 consists of 15 residues. The CDR3 loop is CATSRSTGVNSPLHF. The CDR3 DNA reads as TGTGCCACCAGCAGATCCACAGGAGTGAATTCACCCCTCCACTTT.

V gene TRBV7-6 combines with J gene TRBJ2-2, with 9 positions matching TRBD1. The CDR3 sequence is 16 residues long. Per the germline V gene, CDR1 is SGHVS and CDR2 is FNYEAQ. J was trimmed by 4 bases and V by 2 bases; bases with no gene match: 5. CDR3 loop: CASSLKGQGSTGELFF. The CDR3 DNA reads TGTGCCAGCAGCTTAAAGGGACAGGGCAGCACCGGGGAGCTGTTTTTT.

The chain carries TRBV9 and TRBJ2-5, with D perhaps matching TRBD2 (5 bases). The CDR3 runs 16 residues. With 3 bases removed from V and 4 bases from J, the gap between germline ends came to 19 bases. Germline V CDR1 and CDR2: SGDLS, YYNGEE. In DNA form, the CDR3 reads TGTGCCAGCAGCGAATCCCCAGGACCGGAGGCAGAGACCCAGTACTTC. The encoded protein is CASSESPGPEAETQYF.

V is TRBV7-2 and J is TRBJ2-4; 8 bases are a match to TRBD1. The CDR3 totals 15 residues. The germline gives CDR1 SGHTA, CDR2 FQGNSA. V lost 2 bases to trimming and J lost 4 bases; unmatched junction nucleotides: 4. CDR3 nucleotides: TGTGCCAGCAGCTTACCGGACAGGGCGAAAAACATTCAGTACTTC. It encodes CASSLPDRAKNIQYF.

V and J are TRBV19 and TRBJ2-7; TRBD2 aligns across 9 bases. V was clipped by 4 bases and J by 4 bases; unmatched bases: 5. The CDR3 loop spans 14 amino acids. The germline V gene has CDR1 LNHDA and CDR2 SQIVND (reference sequence). CDR3 bases: TGTGCCAGTAGTAAGGCGGGAGGGGATTACGAGCAGTACTTC. Protein product: CASSKAGGDYEQYF.

The J gene is TRBJ1-6, the V gene TRBV27, with TRBD1 matching 11 bases. This CDR3 has 16 residues. The V segment lost 3 bases and the J segment 7 bases; nucleotides outside the gene matches: 5. CDR1 MNHEY and CDR2 SMNVEV come from the germline V gene (reference sequence). The CDR3 spells CASSFGQGAQNSPLHF. CDR3 in DNA: TGTGCCAGCAGTTTCGGACAGGGGGCGCAAAATTCACCCCTCCACTTT.

The chain recombines TRBV3-1 (or the pseudogene TRBV3-2) with TRBJ1-6; D ambiguous. The CDR3 runs to 20 residues. CDR1 LGHDT and CDR2 YNNKEL come from the germline V gene (reference sequence). With 5 bases removed from V and 1 base from J, the gap between germline ends came to 24 bases. The DNA of the CDR3 is TGTGCCAGCAGCTCGGGTCCATATAGTGGCACATGGTCCTATAATTCACCCCTCCACTTT. This sequence encodes CASSSGPYSGTWSYNSPLHF.

The J gene is TRBJ1-3, the V gene TRBV4-1; unclear D gene. CDR3 length: 15 amino acids. The germline gives CDR1 MGHRA, CDR2 YSYEKL. Trimming stripped 5 bases from V and 1 base from J, with 12 bases between. The CDR3 protein is CASSYGGLSGNTIYF. CDR3 nucleotide sequence: TGCGCCAGCAGCTACGGTGGTTTGTCTGGAAACACCATATATTTT.